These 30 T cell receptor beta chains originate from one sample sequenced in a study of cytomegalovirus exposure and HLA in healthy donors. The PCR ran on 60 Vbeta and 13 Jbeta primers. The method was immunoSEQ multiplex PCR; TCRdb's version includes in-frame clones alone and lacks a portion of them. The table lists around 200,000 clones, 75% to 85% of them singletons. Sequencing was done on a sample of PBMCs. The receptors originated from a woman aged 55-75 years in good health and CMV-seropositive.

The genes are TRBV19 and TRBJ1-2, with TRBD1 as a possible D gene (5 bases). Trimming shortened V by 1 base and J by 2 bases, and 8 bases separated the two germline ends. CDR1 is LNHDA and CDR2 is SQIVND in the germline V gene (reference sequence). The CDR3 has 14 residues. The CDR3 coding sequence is TGTGCCAGTAGTATAGGGGGCTACAACTATGGCTACACCTTC. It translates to CASSIGGYNYGYTF.

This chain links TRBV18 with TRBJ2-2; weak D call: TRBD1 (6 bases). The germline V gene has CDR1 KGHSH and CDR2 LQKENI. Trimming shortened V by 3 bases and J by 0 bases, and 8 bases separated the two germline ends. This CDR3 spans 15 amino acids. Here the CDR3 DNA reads TGTGCCAGCTCACCCCGACAGGCGAACACCGGGGAGCTGTTTTTT. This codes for CASSPRQANTGELFF.

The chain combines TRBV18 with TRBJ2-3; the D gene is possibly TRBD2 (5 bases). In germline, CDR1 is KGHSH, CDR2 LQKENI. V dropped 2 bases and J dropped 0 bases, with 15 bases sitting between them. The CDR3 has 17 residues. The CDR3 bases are TGTGCCAGCTCACCAATGAGGGTAGCGTCTAGCACAGATACGCAGTATTTT. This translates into CASSPMRVASSTDTQYF.

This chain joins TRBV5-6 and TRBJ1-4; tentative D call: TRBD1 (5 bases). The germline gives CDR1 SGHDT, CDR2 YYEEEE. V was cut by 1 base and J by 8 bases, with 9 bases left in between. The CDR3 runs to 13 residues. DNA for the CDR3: TGTGCCAGCAGCTTGTCAGGGAAGGAAAAACTGTTTTTT. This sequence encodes CASSLSGKEKLFF.

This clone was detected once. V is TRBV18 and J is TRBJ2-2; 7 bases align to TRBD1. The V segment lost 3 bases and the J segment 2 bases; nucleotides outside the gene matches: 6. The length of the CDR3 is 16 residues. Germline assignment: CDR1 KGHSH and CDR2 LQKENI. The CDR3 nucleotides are TGTGCCAGCTCACCCTCGGGACAGATCAACACCGGGGAGCTGTTTTTT. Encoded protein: CASSPSGQINTGELFF.

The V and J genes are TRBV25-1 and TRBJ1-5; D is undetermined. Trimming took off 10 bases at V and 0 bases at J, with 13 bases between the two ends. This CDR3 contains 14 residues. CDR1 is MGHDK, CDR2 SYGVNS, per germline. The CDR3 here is CATYSESSNQPQHF. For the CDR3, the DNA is TGTGCCACTTACTCTGAGAGTAGCAATCAGCCCCAGCATTTT.

The CDR3 loop is CASSRRGWGEQYF. The CDR3 DNA is TGTGCCAGCAGCCGGAGAGGGTGGGGCGAGCAGTACTTC. The genes are TRBV7-8 and TRBJ2-7, with TRBD2 as a possible D gene (5 bases). Per germline, CDR1 SGHVS and CDR2 FQNEAQ. Trimming left V 5 bases short and J 6 bases short, with 14 bases between. The CDR3 sequence is 13 residues long.

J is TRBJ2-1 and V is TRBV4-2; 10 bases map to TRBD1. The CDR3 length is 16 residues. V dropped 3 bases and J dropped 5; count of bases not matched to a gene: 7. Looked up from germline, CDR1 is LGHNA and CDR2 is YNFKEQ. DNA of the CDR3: TGTGCCAGCAGCCAGACGACAGGGGGCGTTAACAATGAGCAGTTCTTC. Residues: CASSQTTGGVNNEQFF.

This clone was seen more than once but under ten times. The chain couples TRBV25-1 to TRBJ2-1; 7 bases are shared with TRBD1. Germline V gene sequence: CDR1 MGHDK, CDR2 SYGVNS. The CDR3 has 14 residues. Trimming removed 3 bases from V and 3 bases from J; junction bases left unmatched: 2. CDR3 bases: TGTGCCAGCAGTGAGGGACAGATCTACAATGAGCAGTTCTTC. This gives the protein CASSEGQIYNEQFF.

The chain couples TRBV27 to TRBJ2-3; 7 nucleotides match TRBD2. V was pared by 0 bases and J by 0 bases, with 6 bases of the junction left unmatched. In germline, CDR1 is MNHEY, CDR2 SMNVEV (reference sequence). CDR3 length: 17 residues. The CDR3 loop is CASSLSAQRGSTDTQYF. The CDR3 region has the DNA TGTGCCAGCAGTTTATCTGCCCAGCGGGGAAGCACAGATACGCAGTATTTT.

CDR3 residues: CASSYSLDRRRQFF. CDR3 bases: TGTGCCAGCAGTTACTCTTTGGACAGGCGCAGGCAGTTCTTC. The chain uses TRBV6-6 and TRBJ2-1; 7 bases agree with TRBD1. Germline CDR1 MNHNY, CDR2 SVGAGI (reference sequence). The length of the CDR3 is 14 residues. V trimming: 0 bases; J trimming: 12 bases; junction bases outside the gene matches: 8.

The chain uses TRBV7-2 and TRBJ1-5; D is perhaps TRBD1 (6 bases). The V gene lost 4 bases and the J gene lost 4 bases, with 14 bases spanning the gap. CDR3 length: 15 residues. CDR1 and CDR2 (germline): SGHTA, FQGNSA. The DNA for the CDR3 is TGTGCCAGCAGCTATCAGACAGGCCCGAATCAGCCCCAGCATTTT. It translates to CASSYQTGPNQPQHF.

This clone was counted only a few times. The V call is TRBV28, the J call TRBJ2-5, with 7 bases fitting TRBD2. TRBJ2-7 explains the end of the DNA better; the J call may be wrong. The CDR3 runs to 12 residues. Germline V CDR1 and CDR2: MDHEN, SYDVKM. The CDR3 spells CASGDYIYEQYF. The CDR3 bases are TGTGCCAGCGGGGACTATATCTACGAGCAGTACTTC.

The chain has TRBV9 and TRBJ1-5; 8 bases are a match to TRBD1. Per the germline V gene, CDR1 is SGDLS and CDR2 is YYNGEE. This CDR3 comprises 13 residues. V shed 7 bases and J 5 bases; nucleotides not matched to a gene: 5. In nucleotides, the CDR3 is TGTGCCAGCGGACAGGGAGGCGATCAGCCCCAGCATTTT. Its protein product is CASGQGGDQPQHF.

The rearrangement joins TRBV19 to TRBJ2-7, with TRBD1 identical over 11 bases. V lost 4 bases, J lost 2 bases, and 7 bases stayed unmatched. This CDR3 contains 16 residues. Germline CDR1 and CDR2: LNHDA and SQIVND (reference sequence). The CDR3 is CASSRFGQGATYEQYF. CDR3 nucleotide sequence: TGTGCCAGTAGTAGATTTGGACAGGGGGCGACCTACGAGCAGTACTTC.

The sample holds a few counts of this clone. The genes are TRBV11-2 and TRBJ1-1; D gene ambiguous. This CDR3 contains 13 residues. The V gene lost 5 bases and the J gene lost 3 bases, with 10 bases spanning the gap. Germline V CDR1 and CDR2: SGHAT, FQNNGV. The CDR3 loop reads CASSASSHTEAFF. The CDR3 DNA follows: TGTGCCAGCAGCGCCTCGAGCCACACTGAAGCTTTCTTT.

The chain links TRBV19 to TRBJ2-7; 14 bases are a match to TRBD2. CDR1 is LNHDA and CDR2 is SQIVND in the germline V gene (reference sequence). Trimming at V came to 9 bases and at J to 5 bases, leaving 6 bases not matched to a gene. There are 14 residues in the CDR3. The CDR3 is CASRPGLAGDEQYF. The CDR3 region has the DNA TGTGCCAGCCGCCCGGGACTAGCGGGAGACGAGCAGTACTTC.

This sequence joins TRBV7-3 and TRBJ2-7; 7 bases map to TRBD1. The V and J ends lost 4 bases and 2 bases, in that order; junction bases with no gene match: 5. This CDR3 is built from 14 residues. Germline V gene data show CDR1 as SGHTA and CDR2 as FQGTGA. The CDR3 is CASSSRGTAYEQYF. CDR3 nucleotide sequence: TGTGCCAGCAGCTCCCGAGGGACAGCCTACGAGCAGTACTTC.

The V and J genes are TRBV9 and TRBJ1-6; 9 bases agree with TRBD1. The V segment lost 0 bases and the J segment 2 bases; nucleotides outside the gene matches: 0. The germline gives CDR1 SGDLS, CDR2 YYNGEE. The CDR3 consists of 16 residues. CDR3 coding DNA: TGTGCCAGCAGCGTAGGGACAGGGGCCTATAATTCACCCCTCCACTTT. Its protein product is CASSVGTGAYNSPLHF.

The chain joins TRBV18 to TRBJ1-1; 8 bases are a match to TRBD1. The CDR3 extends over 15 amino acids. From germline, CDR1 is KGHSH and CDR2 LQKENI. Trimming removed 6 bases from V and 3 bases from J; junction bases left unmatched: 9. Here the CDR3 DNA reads TGTGCCAGCTCGAGGAGGACAGGGTCGGACACTGAAGCTTTCTTT. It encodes CASSRRTGSDTEAFF.

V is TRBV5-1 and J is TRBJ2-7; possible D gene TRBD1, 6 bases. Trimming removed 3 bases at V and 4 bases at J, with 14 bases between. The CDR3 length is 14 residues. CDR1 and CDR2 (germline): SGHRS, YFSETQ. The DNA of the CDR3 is TGCGCCAGCAGCTCCTCAGGGGTAGCTTACGAGCAGTACTTC. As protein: CASSSSGVAYEQYF.

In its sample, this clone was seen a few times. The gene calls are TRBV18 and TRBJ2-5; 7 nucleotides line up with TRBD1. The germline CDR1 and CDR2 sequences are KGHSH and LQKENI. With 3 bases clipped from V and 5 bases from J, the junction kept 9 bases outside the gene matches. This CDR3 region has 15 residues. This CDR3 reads CASSPITGDGETQYF. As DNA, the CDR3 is TGTGCCAGCTCACCTATTACAGGGGACGGGGAGACCCAGTACTTC.

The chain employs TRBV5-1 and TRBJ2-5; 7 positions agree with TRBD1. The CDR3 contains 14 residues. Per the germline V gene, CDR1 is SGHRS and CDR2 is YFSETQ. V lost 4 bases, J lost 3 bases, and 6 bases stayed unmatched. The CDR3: CASSLGTAEETQYF. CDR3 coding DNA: TGCGCCAGCAGCCTAGGGACAGCCGAAGAGACCCAGTACTTC. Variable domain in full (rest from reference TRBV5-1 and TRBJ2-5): KAGVTQTPRYLIKTRGQQVTLSCSPISGHRSVSWYQQTPGQGLQFLFEYFSETQRNKGNFPGRFSGRQFSNSRSEMNVSTLELGDSALYLCASSLGTAEETQYFGPGTRLLVL.

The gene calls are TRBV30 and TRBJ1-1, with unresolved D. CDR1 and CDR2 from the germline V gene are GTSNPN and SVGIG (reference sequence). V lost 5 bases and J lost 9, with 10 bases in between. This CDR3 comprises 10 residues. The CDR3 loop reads CAWAAVKAFF. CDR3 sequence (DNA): TGTGCCTGGGCGGCCGTCAAAGCTTTCTTT. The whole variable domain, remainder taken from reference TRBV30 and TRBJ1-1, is SQTIHQWPATLVQPVGSPLSLECTVEGTSNPNLYWYRQAAGRGLQLLFYSVGIGQISSEVPQNLSASRPQDRQFILSSKKLLLSDSGFYLCAWAAVKAFFGQGTRLTVV.

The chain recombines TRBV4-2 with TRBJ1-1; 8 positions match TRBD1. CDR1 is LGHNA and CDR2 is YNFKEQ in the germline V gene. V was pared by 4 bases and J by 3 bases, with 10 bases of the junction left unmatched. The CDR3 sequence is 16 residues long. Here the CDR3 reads CASSPRTGRGDTEAFF. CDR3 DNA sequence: TGTGCCAGCAGCCCACGGACAGGGAGGGGCGACACTGAAGCTTTCTTT.

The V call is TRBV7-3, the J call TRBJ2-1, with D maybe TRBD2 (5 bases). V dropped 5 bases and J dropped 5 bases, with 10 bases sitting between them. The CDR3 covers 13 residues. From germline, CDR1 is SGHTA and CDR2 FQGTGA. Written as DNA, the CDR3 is TGTGCCAGCAGCCGGGAAAAAGACAATGAGCAGTTCTTC. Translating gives CASSREKDNEQFF.

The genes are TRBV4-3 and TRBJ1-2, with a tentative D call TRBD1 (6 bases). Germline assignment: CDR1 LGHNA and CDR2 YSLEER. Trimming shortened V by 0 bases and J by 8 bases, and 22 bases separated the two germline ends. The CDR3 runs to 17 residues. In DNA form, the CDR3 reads TGCGCCAGCAGCCAAGAAGGGCGGGAGGGGGGGCTGGGAGGCTACACCTTC. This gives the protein CASSQEGREGGLGGYTF.

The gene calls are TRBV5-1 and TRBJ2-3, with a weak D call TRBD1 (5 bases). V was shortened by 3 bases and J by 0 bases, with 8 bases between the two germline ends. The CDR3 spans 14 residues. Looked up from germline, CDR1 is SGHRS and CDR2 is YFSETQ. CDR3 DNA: TGCGCCAGCAGCTACGGACAAAGCACAGATACGCAGTATTTT. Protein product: CASSYGQSTDTQYF.

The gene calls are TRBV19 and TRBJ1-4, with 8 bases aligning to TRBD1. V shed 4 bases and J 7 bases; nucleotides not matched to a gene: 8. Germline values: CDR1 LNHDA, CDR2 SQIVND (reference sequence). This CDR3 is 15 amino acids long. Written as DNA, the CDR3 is TGTGCCAGTAGTAATCGGGCAGGGGGCGGTGAAAAACTGTTTTTT. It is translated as CASSNRAGGGEKLFF.

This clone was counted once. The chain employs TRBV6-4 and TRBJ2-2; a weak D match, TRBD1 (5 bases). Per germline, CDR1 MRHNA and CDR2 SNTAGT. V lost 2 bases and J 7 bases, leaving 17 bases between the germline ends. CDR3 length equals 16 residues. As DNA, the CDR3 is TGTGCCAGCAGTGACGGTGTGAGCAGGGCCGTCGGGGAGCTGTTTTTT. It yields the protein CASSDGVSRAVGELFF.